Listed below are T cell receptor beta chains from one sample, sequenced in a study of blood T cell repertoires in COVID-19. Generated by immunoSEQ multiplex PCR, the TCRdb table keeps only in-frame clones and is missing some. This sample has approximately 110,000 clones, with around 78% found just once. Sequencing was done on a sample of peripheral blood. The source is an older woman with acute or convalescent COVID-19. The CDR3 runs from the conserved cysteine through the conserved F or W. D genes are given only for firm matches. Some rows have no size entry. The others give once, few or many, or a class for an expanded clone.

v_call	j_call	clone_size	d_call	cdr3_aa	cdr3_nt
TRBV19	TRBJ1-2	-	-	CASSIAHRSPNYGYTF	TGTGCCAGTAGTATAGCCCACAGGAGTCCTAACTATGGCTACACCTTC
TRBV7-7	TRBJ2-5	-	TRBD2	CASSPAGTRKETQYF	TGTGCTAGCAGCCCAGCCGGGACTAGAAAAGAGACCCAGTACTTC
TRBV19	TRBJ2-2	-	-	CASQTAAGTGELFF	TGTGCCAGTCAAACAGCGGCCGGCACCGGGGAGCTGTTTTTT
TRBV28	TRBJ2-1	-	TRBD2	CASSFTSGGPNEQFF	TGTGCCAGCAGTTTCACTAGCGGGGGGCCAAATGAGCAGTTCTTC
TRBV19	TRBJ1-1	few	TRBD1	CASSIGTVIMNTEAFF	TGTGCCAGTAGTATCGGGACAGTTATCATGAACACTGAAGCTTTCTTT
TRBV28	TRBJ2-3	-	-	CASSSTTSSTDTQYF	TGTGCCAGCAGTTCGACTACCTCTAGCACAGATACGCAGTATTTT
TRBV19	TRBJ1-5	few	-	CASSILVRGAGSNQPQHF	TGTGCCAGTAGTATTCTGGTCCGGGGGGCGGGGAGCAATCAGCCCCAGCATTTT
TRBV3-1/TRBV3-2	TRBJ1-1	-	-	CASSPGRNTEAFF	TGTGCCAGCAGCCCAGGTAGGAACACTGAAGCTTTCTTT
TRBV7-9	TRBJ1-2	once	-	CASSLGGTYYGYTF	TGTGCCAGCAGCTTAGGGGGGACATATTATGGCTACACCTTC
TRBV10-3	TRBJ1-5	-	-	CAISEYRDQPQHF	TGTGCCATCAGTGAGTACAGGGACCAGCCCCAGCATTTT
TRBV7-9	TRBJ1-4	-	TRBD1	CASSPLQGTGEKLFF	TGTGCCAGCAGCCCGCTACAGGGGACGGGAGAAAAACTGTTTTTT
TRBV28	TRBJ1-5	-	-	CASSGVRGNQPQHF	TGTGCCAGCAGTGGAGTCCGTGGCAATCAGCCCCAGCATTTT
TRBV15	TRBJ2-1	-	TRBD2	CATSRGASGGALFDGQFF	TGTGCCACCAGCAGAGGAGCTAGCGGAGGGGCCCTTTTCGATGGGCAGTTCTTC
TRBV14	TRBJ1-1	once	-	CASSHRTANTEAFF	TGTGCCAGCAGCCACCGGACAGCGAACACTGAAGCTTTCTTT
TRBV4-1	TRBJ2-5	-	TRBD2	CASSPLISGGQETQYF	TGCGCCAGCTCACCGTTGATTAGCGGGGGCCAAGAGACCCAGTACTTC
TRBV7-9	TRBJ2-1	-	-	CASSPPLRTWNEQFF	TGTGCCAGCAGCCCACCCCTTCGGACTTGGAATGAGCAGTTCTTC
TRBV27	TRBJ2-1	-	TRBD2	CASSLVASGGNEQFF	TGTGCCAGCAGTTTGGTGGCTAGCGGGGGCAATGAGCAGTTCTTC
TRBV28	TRBJ1-4	few	TRBD1	CASGLTGDAEKLFF	TGTGCCAGCGGGTTGACAGGGGATGCTGAAAAACTGTTTTTT
TRBV7-2	TRBJ1-4	-	TRBD1	CASSLDRGNEKLFF	TGTGCCAGCAGCTTGGACAGGGGGAATGAAAAACTGTTTTTT
TRBV10-3	TRBJ2-1	-	-	CAISGNSTDEQFF	TGTGCCATCAGTGGGAACAGTACAGATGAGCAGTTCTTC